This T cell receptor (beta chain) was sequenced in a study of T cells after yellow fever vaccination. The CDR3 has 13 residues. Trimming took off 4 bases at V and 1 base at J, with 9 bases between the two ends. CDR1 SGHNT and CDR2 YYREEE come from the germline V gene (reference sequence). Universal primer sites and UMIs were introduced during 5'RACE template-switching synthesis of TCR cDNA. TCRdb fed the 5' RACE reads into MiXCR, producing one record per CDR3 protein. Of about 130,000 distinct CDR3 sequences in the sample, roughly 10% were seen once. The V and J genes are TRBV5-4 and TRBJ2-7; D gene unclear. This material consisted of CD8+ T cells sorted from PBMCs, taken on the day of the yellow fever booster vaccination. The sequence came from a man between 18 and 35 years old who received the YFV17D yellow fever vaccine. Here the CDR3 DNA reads TGTGCCAGCAGCCCCTTTCCTTCCTACGAGCAGTACGTC. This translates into CASSPFPSYEQYV.